The rows below give T cell receptor beta chains drawn from one sample of a study of metastatic and nonmetastatic thyroid tumors. TCRdb re-analyzed the PCR reads using MiXCR. Here the sample spans 25,000 to 35,000 clones, 10% to 12% being singletons. The sequenced sample was blood. The receptors here all came from a female donor with papillary thyroid cancer or a benign thyroid nodule (not recorded which). Some clones in this sample may be carry-over from other donors' samples. Both conserved end residues are part of each CDR3. The D gene is left open where the match is weak. Expanded clones are given a class, and other clones once, few, many or no size at all.

j_call: TRBJ2-3
v_call: TRBV20-1
d_call: NA
clone_size: many
cdr3_aa: CSASSVPSTDTQYF
cdr3_nt: TGCAGTGCTAGCTCGGTCCCTAGCACAGATACGCAGTATTTT

j_call: TRBJ2-7
v_call: TRBV15
d_call: NA
clone_size: few
cdr3_aa: CATSLRRGSYEQYF
cdr3_nt: TGTGCCACCAGCTTAAGACGGGGGAGCTACGAGCAGTACTTC

j_call: TRBJ1-2
v_call: TRBV6-1
d_call: NA
clone_size: many
cdr3_aa: CASSPTGPRGYTF
cdr3_nt: TGTGCCAGCAGCCCGACAGGTCCTAGGGGCTACACCTTC

j_call: TRBJ2-7
v_call: TRBV28
d_call: NA
clone_size: few
cdr3_aa: CASIGDKIYEQYF
cdr3_nt: TGTGCCAGCATAGGGGACAAGATCTACGAGCAGTACTTC

j_call: TRBJ1-3
v_call: TRBV29-1
d_call: NA
clone_size: many
cdr3_aa: CSVEDVKQGYYGNTIYF
cdr3_nt: TGCAGCGTTGAAGATGTCAAACAGGGATACTATGGAAACACCATATATTTT

j_call: TRBJ1-1
v_call: TRBV28
d_call: TRBD1
clone_size: NA
cdr3_aa: CASSFLGQGDLAFF
cdr3_nt: TGTGCCAGCAGTTTTTTAGGCCAGGGGGATTTGGCTTTCTTT

j_call: TRBJ1-2
v_call: TRBV5-1
d_call: NA
clone_size: many
cdr3_aa: CASSLAADGYTF
cdr3_nt: TGCGCCAGCAGCTTGGCCGCTGATGGCTACACCTTC

j_call: TRBJ2-1
v_call: TRBV27
d_call: TRBD2
clone_size: many
cdr3_aa: CASSSRLAGGTNEQFF
cdr3_nt: TGTGCCAGCAGTTCCAGACTAGCGGGAGGGACCAATGAGCAGTTCTTC

j_call: TRBJ2-7
v_call: TRBV6-1
d_call: NA
clone_size: many
cdr3_aa: CASSNGKGYEQYF
cdr3_nt: TGTGCCAGCAGTAATGGTAAGGGCTACGAGCAGTACTTC

j_call: TRBJ1-5
v_call: TRBV6-2/TRBV6-3
d_call: TRBD1
clone_size: many
cdr3_aa: CASSPGTENQPQHF
cdr3_nt: TGTGCCAGCAGCCCCGGGACAGAAAATCAGCCCCAGCATTTT

j_call: TRBJ2-7
v_call: TRBV27
d_call: TRBD1
clone_size: NA
cdr3_aa: CASSESGTDDEQYF
cdr3_nt: TGTGCCAGCAGTGAAAGTGGGACAGACGACGAGCAGTACTTC

j_call: TRBJ2-6
v_call: TRBV4-3
d_call: NA
clone_size: many
cdr3_aa: CASSQEAGSGANVLTF
cdr3_nt: TGCGCCAGCAGCCAAGAAGCGGGTTCGGGGGCCAACGTCCTGACTTTC

j_call: TRBJ1-5
v_call: TRBV9
d_call: NA
clone_size: many
cdr3_aa: CASSVSTTGQPQHF
cdr3_nt: TGTGCCAGCAGCGTCTCTACCACCGGTCAGCCCCAGCATTTT

j_call: TRBJ1-5
v_call: TRBV20-1
d_call: NA
clone_size: many
cdr3_aa: CSAPGEGDSQPQHF
cdr3_nt: TGCAGTGCCCCGGGGGAAGGGGATTCTCAGCCCCAGCATTTT

j_call: TRBJ2-7
v_call: TRBV7-9
d_call: NA
clone_size: many
cdr3_aa: CASSGRTTYEQYF
cdr3_nt: TGTGCCAGCAGCGGTAGGACCACATACGAGCAGTACTTC

j_call: TRBJ1-4
v_call: TRBV27
d_call: NA
clone_size: few
cdr3_aa: CASVRRGGVVKLFF
cdr3_nt: TGTGCCAGCGTTCGTAGGGGAGGGGTGGTAAAACTGTTTTTT

j_call: TRBJ2-5
v_call: TRBV11-2
d_call: TRBD2
clone_size: many
cdr3_aa: CASRWGGSVWETQYF
cdr3_nt: TGTGCCAGCAGGTGGGGGGGGAGTGTTTGGGAGACCCAGTACTTC

j_call: TRBJ1-2
v_call: TRBV6-1
d_call: TRBD1
clone_size: many
cdr3_aa: CASSGTGGSPLDYGYTF
cdr3_nt: TGTGCCAGCAGTGGGACAGGGGGCTCCCCATTGGACTATGGCTACACCTTC

j_call: TRBJ1-1
v_call: TRBV20-1
d_call: NA
clone_size: many
cdr3_aa: CRAASGGNTEAFF
cdr3_nt: TGCAGAGCCGCGAGTGGAGGGAACACTGAAGCTTTCTTT

j_call: TRBJ2-5
v_call: TRBV5-4
d_call: NA
clone_size: NA
cdr3_aa: CASSNGETQYF
cdr3_nt: TGTGCCAGCAGCAACGGAGAGACCCAGTACTTC

j_call: TRBJ2-6
v_call: TRBV2
d_call: NA
clone_size: NA
cdr3_aa: CASTSRQCSGANFLTF
cdr3_nt: TGTGCCAGCACCAGCCGACAGTGCTCTGGGGCCAACTTCCTGACTTTC

j_call: TRBJ1-1
v_call: TRBV19
d_call: NA
clone_size: many
cdr3_aa: CASQLGDTEAFF
cdr3_nt: TGTGCCAGTCAATTGGGGGACACTGAAGCTTTCTTT

j_call: TRBJ1-1
v_call: TRBV7-7
d_call: TRBD1
clone_size: many
cdr3_aa: CASSLTGDTEAFF
cdr3_nt: TGTGCTAGCAGCTTAACAGGGGACACTGAAGCTTTCTTT

j_call: TRBJ2-7
v_call: TRBV4-1
d_call: TRBD1
clone_size: many
cdr3_aa: CASSLGQGNSYEQYF
cdr3_nt: TGCGCCAGCAGCCTGGGACAGGGCAATTCCTACGAGCAGTACTTC

j_call: TRBJ2-1
v_call: TRBV4-2
d_call: TRBD2
clone_size: few
cdr3_aa: CASSPRTSGSSFSYNEQFF
cdr3_nt: TGTGCCAGCAGCCCTAGGACTAGCGGGAGCTCTTTCTCCTACAATGAGCAGTTCTTC

j_call: TRBJ1-1
v_call: TRBV6-1
d_call: NA
clone_size: many
cdr3_aa: CASIGMNTEAFF
cdr3_nt: TGTGCCAGCATCGGTATGAACACTGAAGCTTTCTTT

j_call: TRBJ2-3
v_call: TRBV10-3
d_call: TRBD2
clone_size: many
cdr3_aa: CAISELAGDSWYF
cdr3_nt: TGTGCCATCAGTGAACTAGCGGGAGATTCTTGGTATTTT

j_call: TRBJ1-1
v_call: TRBV6-1
d_call: TRBD1
clone_size: NA
cdr3_aa: CASSRSGTGNLLAFF
cdr3_nt: TGTGCCAGCAGTAGATCCGGGACAGGGAACCTTCTAGCTTTCTTT

j_call: TRBJ2-1
v_call: TRBV7-6
d_call: NA
clone_size: NA
cdr3_aa: CASSLAGSYNEQFF
cdr3_nt: TGTGCCAGCAGCTTGGCAGGGTCCTACAATGAGCAGTTCTTC

j_call: TRBJ2-7
v_call: TRBV6-6
d_call: NA
clone_size: medium-sized
cdr3_aa: CASSYTTGTTYEQYF
cdr3_nt: TGTGCCAGCAGTTATACTACAGGGACCACCTACGAGCAGTACTTC

j_call: TRBJ1-5
v_call: TRBV18
d_call: NA
clone_size: many
cdr3_aa: CASSPRFNQPQHF
cdr3_nt: TGTGCCAGCTCACCTCGTTTTAATCAGCCCCAGCATTTT

j_call: TRBJ1-1
v_call: TRBV5-4
d_call: NA
clone_size: many
cdr3_aa: CASSSLTGEFEAFF
cdr3_nt: TGTGCCAGCAGCTCTCTGACGGGGGAATTTGAAGCTTTCTTT

j_call: TRBJ2-7
v_call: TRBV12-3/TRBV12-4
d_call: TRBD1
clone_size: medium-sized
cdr3_aa: CASSRTRTGSYEQYF
cdr3_nt: TGTGCCAGCAGCCGGACCCGGACAGGCTCCTACGAGCAGTACTTC

j_call: TRBJ2-1
v_call: TRBV20-1
d_call: TRBD2
clone_size: few
cdr3_aa: CSARGPLLAGGAEQFF
cdr3_nt: TGCAGTGCTAGAGGTCCCCTACTAGCGGGGGGGGCTGAGCAGTTCTTC

j_call: TRBJ2-3
v_call: TRBV9
d_call: TRBD2
clone_size: NA
cdr3_aa: CASKGGPRTDTQYF
cdr3_nt: TGTGCCAGCAAGGGAGGGCCGCGCACAGATACGCAGTATTTT

j_call: TRBJ2-1
v_call: TRBV19
d_call: NA
clone_size: many
cdr3_aa: CASTRTQNSYNEQFF
cdr3_nt: TGTGCCAGTACCCGGACTCAAAACTCCTACAATGAGCAGTTCTTC

j_call: TRBJ2-1
v_call: TRBV5-1
d_call: NA
clone_size: many
cdr3_aa: CASSLGSGSSYNEQFF
cdr3_nt: TGCGCCAGCAGCTTAGGGAGCGGATCCTCCTACAATGAGCAGTTCTTC

j_call: TRBJ2-7
v_call: TRBV4-2
d_call: TRBD2
clone_size: NA
cdr3_aa: CASRSRAGPEPGDYEQCF
cdr3_nt: TGTGCCAGCAGATCCCGTGCCGGACCAGAGCCCGGGGACTACGAGCAGTGCTTC

j_call: TRBJ2-7
v_call: TRBV6-1
d_call: TRBD2
clone_size: few
cdr3_aa: CASSEGLAADPAGEQYF
cdr3_nt: TGTGCCAGCAGTGAAGGCCTAGCGGCCGACCCCGCGGGCGAGCAGTACTTC

j_call: TRBJ1-1
v_call: TRBV24-1
d_call: TRBD1
clone_size: many
cdr3_aa: CATSDGQGPEAFF
cdr3_nt: TGTGCCACCAGTGATGGACAGGGGCCTGAAGCTTTCTTT

j_call: TRBJ2-2
v_call: TRBV28
d_call: NA
clone_size: medium-sized
cdr3_aa: CASSLLRETNTGELFF
cdr3_nt: TGTGCCAGCAGTTTATTACGGGAAACGAACACCGGGGAGCTGTTTTTT

j_call: TRBJ1-6
v_call: TRBV7-2
d_call: NA
clone_size: many
cdr3_aa: CASSTPGANSPLHF
cdr3_nt: TGTGCCAGCAGCACCCCCGGGGCGAATTCACCCCTCCACTTT

j_call: TRBJ2-3
v_call: TRBV3-1
d_call: NA
clone_size: NA
cdr3_aa: CASSSGSWADTQYF
cdr3_nt: TGTGCCAGCAGCAGCGGAAGTTGGGCAGATACGCAGTATTTT

j_call: TRBJ2-3
v_call: TRBV11-2
d_call: NA
clone_size: many
cdr3_aa: CASSLGPLARDTQYF
cdr3_nt: TGTGCCAGCAGCTTAGGGCCGCTAGCTCGGGATACGCAGTATTTT

j_call: TRBJ2-7
v_call: TRBV5-6
d_call: NA
clone_size: many
cdr3_aa: CASSLAVKEQYF
cdr3_nt: TGTGCCAGCAGCTTGGCGGTAAAGGAGCAGTACTTC

j_call: TRBJ1-2
v_call: TRBV27
d_call: TRBD1
clone_size: many
cdr3_aa: CASSSTGGARYGYTF
cdr3_nt: TGTGCCAGCAGTTCGACAGGGGGCGCTAGATATGGCTACACCTTC

j_call: TRBJ2-6
v_call: TRBV5-6
d_call: NA
clone_size: many
cdr3_aa: CASSLQVFGANVLTF
cdr3_nt: TGTGCCAGCAGCTTGCAAGTCTTTGGGGCCAACGTCCTGACTTTC

j_call: TRBJ2-7
v_call: TRBV12-3/TRBV12-4
d_call: NA
clone_size: NA
cdr3_aa: CASSSGVYEQYF
cdr3_nt: TGTGCCAGCTCCTCAGGAGTCTACGAGCAGTACTTC

j_call: TRBJ2-7
v_call: TRBV5-1
d_call: TRBD2
clone_size: many
cdr3_aa: CASSQGLAVVEQYF
cdr3_nt: TGCGCCAGCAGCCAAGGACTAGCGGTAGTCGAGCAGTACTTC

j_call: TRBJ2-2
v_call: TRBV27
d_call: TRBD2
clone_size: medium-sized
cdr3_aa: CASSLLAGNTGELFF
cdr3_nt: TGTGCCAGCAGTTTACTAGCGGGAAACACCGGGGAGCTGTTTTTT

j_call: TRBJ2-2
v_call: TRBV30
d_call: NA
clone_size: NA
cdr3_aa: CAWGNRELFF
cdr3_nt: TGTGCCTGGGGTAACCGGGAGCTGTTTTTT

j_call: TRBJ2-1
v_call: TRBV4-2
d_call: NA
clone_size: many
cdr3_aa: CASSHIRPRNEQFF
cdr3_nt: TGTGCCAGCAGCCACATCAGGCCCCGCAATGAGCAGTTCTTC

j_call: TRBJ2-7
v_call: TRBV20-1
d_call: NA
clone_size: many
cdr3_aa: CSAREPEYEQYF
cdr3_nt: TGCAGTGCTAGGGAACCTGAGTACGAGCAGTACTTC

j_call: TRBJ2-1
v_call: TRBV11-3
d_call: NA
clone_size: many
cdr3_aa: CASSFRGASYNEQFF
cdr3_nt: TGTGCCAGCAGCTTTAGGGGCGCCTCCTACAATGAGCAGTTCTTC